This T cell receptor beta chain is from a study of blood T cell repertoires in COVID-19. For the study at large: The study drew acute and convalescent COVID-19 samples from the United States, Italy and Spain. Sample material is recorded as cDNA or gDNA derived from T cells, B-cell-depleted T cells, or PBMCs.

Seattle's enrolled individuals joined amid active infection and were then monitored longitudinally. V lost 7 bases and J lost 7, with 30 bases in between. Germline lookup yields CDR1 MNHEY and CDR2 SVGEGT. The CDR3 is 18 residues long. How the authors handled the data: Amplifying reference gene primers gave estimates of nucleated cell counts. The data were produced by immunoSEQ multiplex PCR, yet TCRdb's version contains in-frame clones alone and is incomplete. D and trimming were read from the DNA, whereas the V and J calls and clone size are those reported in that table. The data contain 220,000 or so clones, 82% of them singletons.

Sequences were obtained from peripheral blood. The source is a woman of 80 years or more with COVID-19, enrolled during active disease. The chain combines TRBV6-2 or TRBV6-3 with TRBJ2-3; possibly TRBD2 for D (6 bases). The CDR3 sequence is CASTPVLGWRGIVYTQYF. The CDR3 nucleotides are TGTGCCAGCACCCCGGTTCTAGGATGGAGGGGTATCGTATATACGCAGTATTTT.